Below, 5 T cell receptor beta chains from the same sample are listed, as sequenced in a study of early T cells in non-severe SARS-CoV-2 infection. In TCRdb, the 5' RACE reads were re-called with MiXCR into one record per CDR3 protein. The repertoire holds fewer than 110,000 distinct CDR3 sequences, with approximately 10% as singletons. The specimen sequenced was whole blood. These receptors all stem from an adult who was a healthcare worker with PCR-confirmed SARS-CoV-2 infection or an uninfected control (not recorded which).

This clonotype was counted at least ten times. This chain connects TRBV28 to TRBJ1-2; tentative D call: TRBD1 (6 bases). Germline CDR1 is MDHEN and CDR2 is SYDVKM. V dropped 5 bases and J dropped 6 bases, with 19 bases sitting between them. The CDR3 covers 15 residues. The CDR3 sequence is CASSVQGRLIHGYTF. The CDR3 DNA reads TGTGCCAGCAGTGTACAGGGTCGGTTGATCCATGGCTACACCTTC.

This clonotype was counted only a few times. The V call is TRBV9, the J call TRBJ2-7; D is ambiguous. Germline lookup yields CDR1 SGDLS and CDR2 YYNGEE. The CDR3 runs to 14 residues. Trimming stripped 0 bases from V and 1 base from J, with 8 bases between. The DNA for the CDR3 is TGTGCCAGCAGCGTAGACGGGCGGTCCTACGAGCAGTACTTC. Translated: CASSVDGRSYEQYF.

In this sample, this clonotype turned up many times. This chain uses TRBV11-2 with TRBJ1-2; weak D call: TRBD1 (6 bases). CDR3 length: 13 residues. Germline CDR1 is SGHAT and CDR2 is FQNNGV. Trimming removed 5 bases at V and 4 bases at J, with 11 bases between. The CDR3 DNA is TGTGCCAGCAGCACCACAGGGACCTATGGCTACACCTTC. This sequence encodes CASSTTGTYGYTF.

This clonotype was seen ten or more times. Germline and junction disagree at one end, which may indicate a read error. The chain joins TRBV3-1 to TRBJ2-4; D is possibly TRBD2 (6 bases). The germline CDR1 and CDR2 sequences are LGHDT and YNNKEL (reference sequence). The CDR3 is made up of 17 amino acids. The CDR3 loop reads CASSPQMSGVGFNIQYF. CDR3 nucleotide sequence: TGCGCCAGCAGCCCGCAAATGTCGGGAGTGGGTTTTAACATTCAGTACTTC.

This clonotype was counted ten times or more. V gene TRBV4-1 combines with J gene TRBJ1-1, with D perhaps matching TRBD1 (5 bases). The CDR3 loop spans 15 amino acids. V lost 0 bases and J lost 3, with 11 bases in between. Germline V gene sequence: CDR1 MGHRA, CDR2 YSYEKL. CDR3 region: CASSQDPGQYTEAFF. CDR3 DNA: TGCGCCAGCAGCCAAGATCCAGGGCAGTACACTGAAGCTTTCTTT.